This TCR beta chain was recorded in a study of blood T cell repertoires in COVID-19. About the study: T cells, B-cell-depleted T cells, or PBMCs provided the cDNA or gDNA that served as material.

CDR3 size: 14 residues. V was shortened by 7 bases and J by 0 bases, with 10 bases between the two germline ends. In germline, CDR1 is KGHDR, CDR2 SFDVKD. Per the study methods: Amplification of reference gene primers provided the estimated nucleated cell counts. Sequencing was performed with immunoSEQ multiplex PCR; in TCRdb, only in-frame clones are kept and a portion is missing. The V and J calls and clone size were taken over from that table, and D and trimming were inferred from the DNA. The data show approximately 300,000 clones, with around four fifths seen just once and about 1.2% held by the top ten.

What was sequenced was peripheral blood. The chain uses TRBV24-1 and TRBJ2-3; TRBD1 is a possible D gene (6 bases). The clonotype originates from a woman in her fifties or sixties with acute or convalescent COVID-19. Here the CDR3 reads CATRDRSSTDTQYF. CDR3 DNA sequence: TGTGCCACCAGGGACAGAAGTAGCACAGATACGCAGTATTTT.